The 9 T cell receptor beta chains given below trace back to one sample, sequenced in a study of T cell responses to AZD1222 COVID-19 vaccine. The table came from immunoSEQ multiplex PCR; TCRdb's copy has only in-frame clones and leaves some out. The sample shows approximately 120,000 clones, approximately 85% of them seen only once. The specimen comprised peripheral blood, sampled 28 days after the second AZD1222 dose. The receptors shown here come from an adult who received the AZD1222 COVID-19 vaccine.

The rearrangement joins TRBV19 to TRBJ2-2; 12 nucleotides align to TRBD1. V shed 7 bases, J shed 4 bases, and the junction held 7 bases outside the gene matches. Germline lookup yields CDR1 LNHDA and CDR2 SQIVND (reference sequence). The CDR3 extends over 16 amino acids. The CDR3 spells CASTAGQGATTGELFF. As DNA, the CDR3 is TGTGCCAGTACCGCGGGACAGGGGGCGACCACCGGGGAGCTGTTTTTT.

This clone was counted a single time. The rearrangement links TRBV12-3 or TRBV12-4 to TRBJ2-7; the D gene is possibly TRBD1 (5 bases). This CDR3 spans 13 amino acids. Trimming stripped 6 bases from V and 7 bases from J, with 16 bases between. CDR3 DNA: TGTGCCAGCAGCCTCCCCCAGGGTTTGGAGCAGTACTTC. This translates into CASSLPQGLEQYF.

V and J are TRBV11-3 and TRBJ2-3; 8 nucleotides line up with TRBD2. The J segment lost 5 bases and the V segment lost 5 bases, leaving 3 bases of the junction unmatched. The V gene's germline CDR1 is SGHNT and CDR2 YENEEA. The CDR3 loop spans 13 amino acids. The CDR3 DNA is TGTGCCAGCAGCCCGGGGGGGGTAGATACGCAGTATTTT. Amino acids: CASSPGGVDTQYF.

This rearrangement joins TRBV10-3 to TRBJ1-6; 8 bases align to TRBD1. Germline values: CDR1 ENHRY, CDR2 SYGVKD. The CDR3 contains 17 residues. V shed 0 bases, J shed 9 bases, and the junction held 10 bases outside the gene matches. The CDR3 spells CAISESGQVERGSPLHF. The CDR3 nucleotides are TGTGCCATCAGTGAGTCGGGACAGGTCGAAAGGGGTTCACCCCTCCACTTT.

The chain carries TRBV18 and TRBJ1-5; TRBD1 might be the D (5 bases). Trimming removed 4 bases at V and 6 bases at J, with 22 bases between. CDR3 length: 17 amino acids. Germline CDR1 and CDR2: KGHSH and LQKENI. The CDR3 sequence: CASSLQTGTLGGQPQHF. The CDR3 DNA sequence: TGTGCCAGCTCACTTCAAACCGGGACCTTGGGGGGTCAGCCCCAGCATTTT. The whole variable domain, filled in from reference TRBV18 and TRBJ1-5, reads NAGVMQNPRHLVRRRGQEARLRCSPMKGHSHVYWYRQLPEEGLKFMVYLQKENIIDESGMPKERFSAEFPKEGPSILRIQQVVRGDSAAYFCASSLQTGTLGGQPQHFGDGTRLSIL.

The V call is TRBV27, the J call TRBJ2-7, with D perhaps TRBD1 (5 bases). Between the trimmed V and J ends, which lost 2 bases and 3 bases, there was a span of 11 bases. CDR3 length equals 14 residues. The germline V gene has CDR1 MNHEY and CDR2 SMNVEV (reference sequence). The CDR3: CASSLAGRYYEQYF. For the CDR3, the DNA is TGTGCCAGCAGTTTAGCAGGGCGATACTACGAGCAGTACTTC.

The genes are TRBV3-1 (or the pseudogene TRBV3-2) and TRBJ2-1, with D hard to call. The CDR3 is made up of 13 amino acids. Trimming left V 1 base short and J 6 bases short, with 7 bases between. Germline assignment: CDR1 LGHDT and CDR2 YNNKEL (reference sequence). The CDR3 is CASSQANPNEQFF. The CDR3 region has the DNA TGTGCCAGCAGCCAAGCCAACCCCAATGAGCAGTTCTTC.

The table lists this clone with a count of one. V is TRBV5-1 and J is TRBJ2-7; 7 bases are a match to TRBD1. The germline gives CDR1 SGHRS, CDR2 YFSETQ. The CDR3 covers 14 residues. The V and J ends lost 2 bases and 7 bases, in that order; junction bases with no gene match: 9. The CDR3 DNA sequence: TGCGCCAGCAGCTTCCGGGACAGCACTGAAGAGCAGTACTTC. It yields the protein CASSFRDSTEEQYF.

The chain uses TRBV21-1 and TRBJ1-2. TRBV21-1 is noted as a pseudogene. The CDR3 totals 11 residues. CDR3 in amino acids: CASSTCNGYTF. The CDR3 coding sequence is TGTGCCAGCAGCACATGTAACGGCTACACCTTC.